These 25 T cell receptor beta chains came from one sample sequenced in a study of blood T cell repertoires in COVID-19. The table came from immunoSEQ multiplex PCR; TCRdb's copy has only in-frame clones and leaves some out. The sample carries tens of thousands of clones, 88% recorded once. Sequenced input: peripheral blood. Receptors were obtained from a man in his 70s with acute or convalescent COVID-19.

The CDR3 sequence is CASRQANYGYTF. The CDR3 DNA sequence: TGTGCCAGCAGACAGGCTAACTATGGCTACACCTTC. This sequence joins TRBV2 and TRBJ1-2; D perhaps matches TRBD1 (5 bases). Germline lookup yields CDR1 SNHLY and CDR2 FYNNEI. V was pared by 6 bases and J by 0 bases, with 5 bases between. The CDR3 loop spans 12 amino acids.

CDR3 sequence: CASSIGGRGVGQPQHF. CDR3 in DNA: TGTGCCAGTAGTATCGGGGGGCGCGGAGTGGGTCAGCCCCAGCATTTT. This chain uses TRBV19 with TRBJ1-5; D possibly corresponds to TRBD1 (6 bases). Germline CDR1 reads LNHDA; CDR2 reads SQIVND (reference sequence). Trimming took 3 bases from V and 6 from J, leaving 18 bases between them. The CDR3 has 16 amino acids. Full variable domain (missing parts from reference TRBV19 and TRBJ1-5): DGGITQSPKYLFRKEGQNVTLSCEQNLNHDAMYWYRQDPGQGLRLIYYSQIVNDFQKGDIAEGYSVSREKKESFPLTVTSAQKNPTAFYLCASSIGGRGVGQPQHFGDGTRLSIL.

The rearrangement links TRBV10-1 to TRBJ2-1; TRBD1 matches 11 bases. The CDR3 runs to 15 residues. J lost 6 bases, V lost 0 bases, and 1 base had no gene match. Germline V gene lookup returns CDR1 WNHNN and CDR2 SYGVQD (reference sequence). In DNA, the CDR3 is TGCGCCAGCAGTGAGTCGGGGACAGGGGGCAATGAGCAGTTCTTC. Amino acid sequence: CASSESGTGGNEQFF.

The chain employs TRBV27 and TRBJ1-6; D not certain. Germline V gene lookup returns CDR1 MNHEY and CDR2 SMNVEV (reference sequence). Deletions cut 6 bases from V and 0 bases from J, with 15 bases between. This CDR3 is 17 amino acids long. CDR3 protein: CASRLSGSSSYNSPLHF. The CDR3 DNA reads as TGTGCCAGCAGGCTGTCGGGATCGAGCTCCTATAATTCACCCCTCCACTTT.

The CDR3 coding sequence is TGCGCCAGCAGCCAAATACAGGCACAGCCCCAGCATTTT. This encodes CASSQIQAQPQHF. This chain uses TRBV4-1 with TRBJ1-5, with D tentatively TRBD1 (5 bases). Germline V gene data show CDR1 as MGHRA and CDR2 as YSYEKL. The CDR3 extends over 13 amino acids. The V end lost 2 bases, the J end lost 7 bases, and 9 bases lay between the germline ends.

This chain uses TRBV5-8 with TRBJ1-6; D call uncertain. V lost 0 bases and J 12 bases, leaving 10 bases between the germline ends. CDR1 SGHTS and CDR2 YDEGEE come from the germline V gene. CDR3 length equals 13 residues. The CDR3 sequence: CASSLAGLGPLHF. CDR3 nucleotides: TGTGCCAGCAGCTTGGCCGGACTAGGACCCCTCCACTTT.

This chain links TRBV18 with TRBJ2-3, with 7 nucleotides matching TRBD2. CDR3 length: 13 residues. V dropped 2 bases and J dropped 9; count of bases not matched to a gene: 5. Germline V gene data show CDR1 as KGHSH and CDR2 as LQKENI. The CDR3 DNA sequence: TGTGCCAGCTCACCATCTAGCGGTGAGACGCAGTATTTT. Translation gives CASSPSSGETQYF.

The chain has TRBV15 and TRBJ2-5; TRBD1 is a possible D gene (5 bases). Germline V lookup: CDR1 LNHNV, CDR2 YYDKDF (reference sequence). The CDR3 is made up of 15 amino acids. V lost 0 bases, J lost 0 bases, and 8 bases lay in between. The CDR3 DNA sequence: TGTGCCACCAGCAGAGAAGACAGACACCAAGAGACCCAGTACTTC. Translated: CATSREDRHQETQYF.

The chain couples TRBV19 to TRBJ2-7; possible D gene TRBD2, 6 bases. The V gene's germline CDR1 is LNHDA and CDR2 SQIVND (reference sequence). The CDR3 totals 15 residues. Between the trimmed V and J ends, which lost 5 bases and 2 bases, there was a span of 16 bases. DNA of the CDR3: TGTGCCAGTAGTGCGTGGGGGGAAACCCCCTACGAGCAGTACTTC. Residues: CASSAWGETPYEQYF. The full variable domain, in which reference TRBV19 and TRBJ2-7 provide the parts outside the CDR3, is DGGITQSPKYLFRKEGQNVTLSCEQNLNHDAMYWYRQDPGQGLRLIYYSQIVNDFQKGDIAEGYSVSREKKESFPLTVTSAQKNPTAFYLCASSAWGETPYEQYFGPGTRLTVT.

The rearrangement joins TRBV28 to TRBJ1-5, with D possibly matching TRBD1 (5 bases). CDR1 and CDR2 from the germline V gene are MDHEN and SYDVKM. V lost 1 base and J 1 base, leaving 8 bases between the germline ends. The CDR3 totals 15 residues. CDR3 sequence reads: CASSLSRTSNQPQHF. In nucleotides, the CDR3 is TGTGCCAGCAGTTTATCCCGGACAAGCAATCAGCCCCAGCATTTT. The full variable domain, in which reference TRBV28 and TRBJ1-5 provide the parts outside the CDR3, is DVKVTQSSRYLVKRTGEKVFLECVQDMDHENMFWYRQDPGLGLRLIYFSYDVKMKEKGDIPEGYSVSREKKERFSLILESASTNQTSMYLCASSLSRTSNQPQHFGDGTRLSIL.

This clone was counted a few times. The chain uses TRBV2 and TRBJ2-3, with 7 bases aligning to TRBD2. CDR1 and CDR2 from the germline V gene are SNHLY and FYNNEI. The V and J ends lost 9 bases and 5 bases, in that order; junction bases with no gene match: 8. The CDR3 runs 13 residues. The CDR3 loop reads CARGGLVGDTQYF. CDR3 nucleotides: TGTGCCAGAGGAGGACTAGTGGGAGATACGCAGTATTTT.

The chain combines TRBV28 with TRBJ1-1; D is unresolved. The CDR3 consists of 15 residues. V was trimmed by 1 base and J by 1 base, leaving 10 bases between them. CDR1 and CDR2 (germline): MDHEN, SYDVKM. As DNA, the CDR3 is TGTGCCAGCAGTTTATTCTCGGCAGGGAACACTGAAGCTTTCTTT. Its translation: CASSLFSAGNTEAFF.

This chain uses TRBV5-1 with TRBJ2-1, with 14 positions matching TRBD2. The CDR3 length is 21 residues. Looked up from germline, CDR1 is SGHRS and CDR2 is YFSETQ. V was clipped by 3 bases and J by 12 bases; unmatched bases: 26. CDR3 bases: TGCGCCAGCAGCTCCCGCGGGGGAGGACTAGCGGGAGGCCCGACCGTCTATGGGCAGTTCTTC. This codes for CASSSRGGGLAGGPTVYGQFF.

The rearrangement joins TRBV5-1 to TRBJ2-7; tentatively, D is TRBD1 (6 bases). The length of the CDR3 is 14 residues. Trimming shortened V by 0 bases and J by 0 bases, and 7 bases separated the two germline ends. Germline CDR1 is SGHRS and CDR2 is YFSETQ. The chain's CDR3 is CASSLGGLSYEQYF. The CDR3 region has the DNA TGCGCCAGCAGCTTGGGGGGGCTCTCCTACGAGCAGTACTTC. The full variable domain, with the rest looked up from reference TRBV5-1 and TRBJ2-7, is KAGVTQTPRYLIKTRGQQVTLSCSPISGHRSVSWYQQTPGQGLQFLFEYFSETQRNKGNFPGRFSGRQFSNSRSEMNVSTLELGDSALYLCASSLGGLSYEQYFGPGTRLTVT.

V usage is TRBV9 and J usage is TRBJ1-3; D ambiguous. V was cut by 4 bases and J by 4 bases, with 18 bases left in between. The germline V gene encodes CDR1 SGDLS and CDR2 YYNGEE. The CDR3 length is 16 residues. The CDR3 loop reads CASSPDWVTQGNTIYF. Written as DNA, the CDR3 is TGTGCCAGCAGCCCGGACTGGGTGACACAGGGAAACACCATATATTTT.

V is TRBV7-3 and J is TRBJ1-2, with D possibly TRBD1 on 5 matching bases. The CDR3 sequence is 15 residues long. The ends were cut back, 0 bases at V and 3 bases at J, with 11 bases in the middle. CDR1 and CDR2 (germline): SGHTA, FQGTGA. The DNA of the CDR3 is TGTGCCAGCAGCTTAACTGGGGCGTCGGACTATGGCTACACCTTC. It yields the protein CASSLTGASDYGYTF.

The J gene is TRBJ2-3, the V gene TRBV7-6; 9 positions match TRBD2. The CDR3 is 16 amino acids. Unmatched junction bases numbered 11, after V lost 5 bases and J lost 5 bases. Germline V lookup: CDR1 SGHVS, CDR2 FNYEAQ. The CDR3 reads CASSPQLAGLKDTQYF. Written as DNA, the CDR3 is TGTGCCAGCAGCCCCCAACTAGCGGGTCTCAAAGATACGCAGTATTTT.

The chain joins TRBV4-1 to TRBJ1-6; TRBD1 matches 9 bases. The junction had 9 bases not matched to a gene; V was cut back by 5 bases and J by 7 bases. Germline-derived CDR1 and CDR2 are MGHRA and YSYEKL. The CDR3 runs 16 residues. This CDR3 reads CASSGRDRARNSPLHF. CDR3 coding DNA: TGCGCCAGCAGCGGCCGGGACAGGGCCAGAAATTCACCCCTCCACTTT.

This clone has a handful of counts. The chain has TRBV12-3 or TRBV12-4 and TRBJ1-5; D is possibly TRBD1 (5 bases). V was trimmed by 5 bases and J by 6 bases, leaving 11 bases between them. The CDR3 covers 13 residues. This chain's CDR3 is CASSAQGTQPQHF. In nucleotides, the CDR3 is TGTGCCAGCAGTGCGCAGGGTACTCAGCCCCAGCATTTT.

V is TRBV5-4 and J is TRBJ1-1; 8 nucleotides match TRBD1. The germline CDR1 and CDR2 sequences are SGHNT and YYREEE (reference sequence). CDR3 length equals 17 residues. Trimming took 4 bases from V and 2 from J; bases not matched to a gene: 13. In DNA form, the CDR3 reads TGTGCCAGCAGCCAAGGGCAGGGGGCAACTACCAACACTGAAGCTTTCTTT. Translation gives CASSQGQGATTNTEAFF.

This clone was seen once. The chain couples TRBV5-1 to TRBJ2-7; 9 bases line up with TRBD1. The CDR3 loop spans 15 amino acids. V lost 1 base to trimming and J lost 2 bases; unmatched junction nucleotides: 4. Germline CDR1 SGHRS, CDR2 YFSETQ. The CDR3 bases are TGCGCCAGCAGCTTGTACGGGACAGGGCCCTACGAGCAGTACTTC. It is translated as CASSLYGTGPYEQYF.

As regards this clone: Mismatch with germline at one junction end may stem from a read error. This sequence joins TRBV4-3 and TRBJ2-4, with 13 nucleotides matching TRBD2. This CDR3 spans 14 amino acids. Germline V gene lookup returns CDR1 LGHNA and CDR2 YSLEER. Written as DNA, the CDR3 is TGCGCCAGCAGCCAAGATCAGACTAGCGGGGGGAAACTTTTC. Protein sequence: CASSQDQTSGGKLF.

The CDR3 bases are TGCGCCAGCAGCCCAACTAGCGGGAGGGCCTTCTATGAGTTCTTC. This encodes CASSPTSGRAFYEFF. The J gene is TRBJ2-1, the V gene TRBV5-1; 13 nucleotides align to TRBD2. With V trimmed by 4 bases and J by 14 bases, 12 bases remained unmatched. The CDR3 totals 15 residues. CDR1 and CDR2 from the germline V gene are SGHRS and YFSETQ. The full variable domain, rest sourced from reference TRBV5-1 and TRBJ2-1, is KAGVTQTPRYLIKTRGQQVTLSCSPISGHRSVSWYQQTPGQGLQFLFEYFSETQRNKGNFPGRFSGRQFSNSRSEMNVSTLELGDSALYLCASSPTSGRAFYEFFGPGTRLTVL.

For the CDR3, the DNA is TGTGCCAGCAGTTTTAACAGGGGACAGCCCCAGCATTTT. Translation: CASSFNRGQPQHF. V gene TRBV28 combines with J gene TRBJ1-5; 7 bases fit TRBD1. V was clipped by 3 bases and J by 7 bases; unmatched bases: 3. CDR1 and CDR2 from the germline V gene are MDHEN and SYDVKM. The CDR3 runs to 13 residues. The complete variable domain, with remaining parts taken from reference TRBV28 and TRBJ1-5, reads DVKVTQSSRYLVKRTGEKVFLECVQDMDHENMFWYRQDPGLGLRLIYFSYDVKMKEKGDIPEGYSVSREKKERFSLILESASTNQTSMYLCASSFNRGQPQHFGDGTRLSIL.

The chain employs TRBV19 and TRBJ2-2; perhaps TRBD1 as D (5 bases). The CDR3 is made up of 14 amino acids. Germline CDR1 LNHDA, CDR2 SQIVND (reference sequence). V was pared by 5 bases and J by 0 bases, with 7 bases between. CDR3 DNA sequence: TGTGCCAGTAGTGGGGCAGCGAACACCGGGGAGCTGTTTTTT. Residues: CASSGAANTGELFF.